These 27 T cell receptor beta chains originate from one sample sequenced in a study of long-term antiretroviral therapy in people with HIV. Investigators performed immunoSEQ version v3.0 at survey level. The data were produced by immunoSEQ multiplex PCR, yet TCRdb's version contains in-frame clones alone and is incomplete. Of 15,000 to 20,000 clones listed, roughly 84% are singletons. The sequenced sample was unsorted PBMCs, obtained 0.9 years after starting antiretroviral therapy. These receptors were taken from a man aged 18 to 35 with HIV.

This sequence joins TRBV15 and TRBJ2-1; 10 bases fit TRBD1. The trim removed 1 base at V and 4 bases at J, leaving 1 base unmatched. The CDR3 has 15 residues. The germline V gene encodes CDR1 LNHNV and CDR2 YYDKDF (reference sequence). The CDR3 is CATSRGQGAYNEQFF. CDR3 bases: TGTGCCACCAGCAGAGGACAGGGGGCTTACAATGAGCAGTTCTTC.

This clone was seen just once. The chain is built from TRBV2 and TRBJ2-3, with D hard to call. V was cut by 6 bases and J by 7 bases, with 11 bases left in between. Germline V gene data show CDR1 as SNHLY and CDR2 as FYNNEI. The CDR3 runs to 12 residues. CDR3 sequence reads: CASRPLINTQYF. CDR3 nucleotide sequence: TGTGCCAGCAGACCTCTTATAAATACGCAGTATTTT. Supplemented by reference TRBV2 and TRBJ2-3, the full variable domain reads EPEVTQTPSHQVTQMGQEVILRCVPISNHLYFYWYRQILGQKVEFLVSFYNNEISEKSEIFDDQFSVERPDGSNFTLKIRSTKLEDSAMYFCASRPLINTQYFGPGTRLTVL.

This clone was counted between two and nine times. CDR3 DNA sequence: TGTGCCAGCAGCGTAGATGAGGGGGGCACCGGGGAGCTGTTTTTT. Translating it yields CASSVDEGGTGELFF. The V call is TRBV9, the J call TRBJ2-2; either TRBD1 or TRBD2 may supply D (6 bases each). CDR3 size: 15 residues. Germline loops: CDR1 SGDLS, CDR2 YYNGEE. Deletions cut 0 bases from V and 4 bases from J, with 10 bases between.

This sequence joins TRBV11-2 and TRBJ1-4; D ambiguous. The germline V gene encodes CDR1 SGHAT and CDR2 FQNNGV. The V gene lost 3 bases and the J gene lost 8 bases, with 10 bases spanning the gap. CDR3 length: 13 amino acids. CDR3 nucleotide sequence: TGTGCCAGCAGCTTTGAGACCTACGAAAAACTGTTTTTT. It codes for CASSFETYEKLFF.

This rearrangement joins TRBV7-9 to TRBJ2-2; D not resolved. The CDR3 contains 12 residues. CDR1 and CDR2 (germline): SEHNR, FQNEAQ (reference sequence). V shed 3 bases and J shed 5 bases, with 4 bases lying between them. CDR3 coding DNA: TGTGCCAGCAGCTTTGGTACCGGGGAGCTGTTTTTT. Translation gives CASSFGTGELFF.

This sequence joins TRBV6-1 and TRBJ1-6; D gene ambiguous. The germline CDR1 and CDR2 sequences are MNHNS and SASEGT. Trimming cost V 3 bases and J 8 bases, with 5 bases left between them. The CDR3 covers 12 residues. Written as DNA, the CDR3 is TGTGCCAGCAGTGACCTCCATTCACCCCTCCACTTT. Amino acids: CASSDLHSPLHF.

This chain uses TRBV5-5 with TRBJ1-5; D remains unclear. Trimming took off 1 base at V and 0 bases at J, with 2 bases between the two ends. The CDR3 runs 13 residues. Germline assignment: CDR1 SGHKS and CDR2 YYEKEE (reference sequence). The CDR3 DNA reads TGTGCCAGCAGCTTGAGTAGCAATCAGCCCCAGCATTTT. It codes for CASSLSSNQPQHF.

This chain links TRBV5-6 with TRBJ2-7, with unresolved D. This CDR3 is built from 17 residues. Trimming took 1 base from V and 0 from J, leaving 17 bases between them. CDR1 SGHDT and CDR2 YYEEEE come from the germline V gene. CDR3 in DNA: TGTGCCAGCAGCTTGTATTGGGTCACCCCGAGCTCCTACGAGCAGTACTTC. Amino acid sequence: CASSLYWVTPSSYEQYF.

Only one count was recorded for this clone. The chain carries TRBV10-3 and TRBJ1-3, with 9 bases lining up with TRBD1. Looked up from germline, CDR1 is ENHRY and CDR2 is SYGVKD. V lost 5 bases, J lost 0 bases, and 5 bases stayed unmatched. The CDR3 covers 16 residues. Here the CDR3 DNA reads TGTGCCATCAGTAGGACAGGGGACGCCTCTGGAAACACCATATATTTT. Protein product: CAISRTGDASGNTIYF.

The chain is built from TRBV5-4 and TRBJ2-2; D is perhaps TRBD1 (6 bases). Germline assignment: CDR1 SGHNT and CDR2 YYREEE (reference sequence). V was cut by 2 bases and J by 6 bases, with 17 bases left in between. This CDR3 spans 16 amino acids. CDR3 nucleotides: TGTGCCAGCAGCTTTCTTTCGGGACAAATTTCCGGGGAGCTGTTTTTT. Amino acid sequence: CASSFLSGQISGELFF.

The chain employs TRBV11-2 and TRBJ2-5; no clear D gene. Trimming shortened V by 4 bases and J by 1 base, and 22 bases separated the two germline ends. The CDR3 totals 18 residues. From germline, CDR1 is SGHAT and CDR2 FQNNGV. CDR3 sequence: CASSSLAGELRGQETQYF. The CDR3 region has the DNA TGTGCCAGCAGCTCTTTAGCTGGGGAATTGAGAGGCCAAGAGACCCAGTACTTC.

The table lists this clone with a count of one. The genes are TRBV28 and TRBJ1-5; 10 positions match TRBD1. The CDR3 has 16 amino acids. V was clipped by 6 bases and J by 1 base; unmatched bases: 6. Germline CDR1 MDHEN, CDR2 SYDVKM. The CDR3 coding sequence is TGTGCCAGCAGGACAGGGGGCGAGTTAAGCAATCAGCCCCAGCATTTT. This encodes CASRTGGELSNQPQHF.

This rearrangement joins TRBV6-5 to TRBJ1-1; TRBD1 is a possible D gene (5 bases). V was shortened by 0 bases and J by 4 bases, with 15 bases between the two germline ends. The CDR3 consists of 16 residues. Germline assignment: CDR1 MNHEY and CDR2 SVGAGI. The DNA for the CDR3 is TGTGCCAGCAGTTACTCGATTAGGGGAGGCGCCACTGAAGCTTTCTTT. Translated: CASSYSIRGGATEAFF.

The chain has TRBV11-2 and TRBJ2-3; D gene unclear. V dropped 6 bases and J dropped 2 bases, with 9 bases sitting between them. This CDR3 contains 13 residues. Germline CDR1 reads SGHAT; CDR2 reads FQNNGV. The DNA for the CDR3 is TGTGCCAGCAGAATCACAACCACAGATACGCAGTATTTT. Residues: CASRITTTDTQYF.

The CDR3 sequence is CASSLAGNTGPYEQYF. In nucleotides, the CDR3 is TGTGCCAGCAGCTTGGCGGGGAACACAGGGCCCTACGAGCAGTACTTC. This chain connects TRBV5-4 to TRBJ2-7; D may be TRBD1 (6 bases). Germline V gene data show CDR1 as SGHNT and CDR2 as YYREEE (reference sequence). Trimming cost V 0 bases and J 2 bases, with 15 bases left between them. This CDR3 comprises 16 residues. Looking up the rest from reference TRBV5-4 and TRBJ2-7 gives the full variable domain: ETGVTQSPTHLIKTRGQQVTLRCSSQSGHNTVSWYQQALGQGPQFIFQYYREEENGRGNFPPRFSGLQFPNYSSELNVNALELDDSALYLCASSLAGNTGPYEQYFGPGTRLTVT.

This chain connects TRBV5-5 to TRBJ2-4, with 16 bases lining up with TRBD2. The trim removed 4 bases at V and 14 bases at J, leaving 3 bases unmatched. There are 13 residues in the CDR3. Per the germline V gene, CDR1 is SGHKS and CDR2 is YYEKEE (reference sequence). CDR3 region: CASSVGTSGGEYF. CDR3 nucleotides: TGTGCCAGCAGCGTCGGGACTAGCGGGGGGGAGTACTTC.

This sequence joins TRBV15 and TRBJ2-3; 11 nucleotides align to TRBD1. CDR1 and CDR2 (germline): LNHNV, YYDKDF (reference sequence). CDR3 size: 16 residues. The V segment lost 0 bases and the J segment 4 bases; nucleotides outside the gene matches: 3. CDR3 bases: TGTGCCACCAGCAGAGAATCGGGACAGGGGGCAGATACGCAGTATTTT. This sequence encodes CATSRESGQGADTQYF.

This sequence joins TRBV29-1 and TRBJ2-2, with D perhaps matching TRBD2 (5 bases). In germline, CDR1 is SQVTM, CDR2 ANQGSEA. Trimming left V 4 bases short and J 7 bases short, with 10 bases between. The CDR3 is made up of 12 amino acids. Here the CDR3 reads CSVVTEDGELFF. CDR3 bases: TGCAGCGTTGTTACGGAGGACGGGGAGCTGTTTTTT.

The CDR3, as DNA: TGTGCCAGCAGCTTCGGGACTAGCTTCCCGCAGTATTTT. Protein sequence: CASSFGTSFPQYF. The chain carries TRBV11-2 and TRBJ2-3; TRBD2 agrees at 9 bases. The germline V gene has CDR1 SGHAT and CDR2 FQNNGV. The CDR3 runs to 13 residues. J gave up 10 bases and V 3 bases, and 5 bases lay outside the gene matches.

V and J are TRBV7-9 and TRBJ1-5; D gene unclear. Trimming removed 5 bases from V and 1 base from J, with 12 bases in between. CDR1 and CDR2 from the germline V gene are SEHNR and FQNEAQ (reference sequence). There are 15 residues in the CDR3. The CDR3, as DNA: TGTGCCAGCAGCCCCGGACCCGGGAGCAATCAGCCCCAGCATTTT. Encoded protein: CASSPGPGSNQPQHF.

This rearrangement joins TRBV6-6 to TRBJ2-7; no reliable D call. This CDR3 is built from 12 residues. The germline gives CDR1 MNHNY, CDR2 SVGAGI (reference sequence). Trimming took off 6 bases at V and 7 bases at J, with 13 bases between the two ends. The CDR3 DNA is TGTGCCAGCAGAGTATCTCCGGTGGAGCAGTACTTC. Translated, it gives CASRVSPVEQYF.

In DNA form, the CDR3 reads TGTGCCAGCAGTTACGAGGGTCCGAGCTCCTACGAGCAGTACGTC. This codes for CASSYEGPSSYEQYV. The chain uses TRBV6-6 and TRBJ2-7, with a possible D match to TRBD2 (5 bases). In germline, CDR1 is MNHNY, CDR2 SVGAGI (reference sequence). This CDR3 has 15 amino acids. Between the trimmed V and J ends, which lost 2 bases and 0 bases, there was a span of 11 bases.

The chain employs TRBV7-9 and TRBJ2-2, with 7 bases fitting TRBD2. Germline CDR1 and CDR2: SEHNR and FQNEAQ (reference sequence). The junction had 0 bases not matched to a gene; V was cut back by 3 bases and J by 5 bases. The CDR3 extends over 13 amino acids. CDR3 sequence: CASSFGGTGELFF. The CDR3 DNA is TGTGCCAGCAGCTTCGGGGGGACCGGGGAGCTGTTTTTT.

V usage is TRBV7-9 and J usage is TRBJ1-2; perhaps TRBD1 as D (6 bases). The CDR3 runs 14 residues. In germline, CDR1 is SEHNR, CDR2 FQNEAQ (reference sequence). Deletions cut 5 bases from V and 2 bases from J, with 12 bases between. CDR3 nucleotides: TGTGCCAGCAGCAGGACAGAAGCGAACTATGGCTACACCTTC. This codes for CASSRTEANYGYTF.

This chain uses TRBV6-5 with TRBJ1-2, with a weak D call TRBD1 (5 bases). The CDR3 contains 15 residues. Trimming removed 6 bases from V and 4 bases from J, with 18 bases in between. CDR1 is MNHEY, CDR2 SVGAGI, per germline. The CDR3 coding sequence is TGTGCCAGCAGGCGTGACAGCACACCTTTCTATGGCTACACCTTC. It is translated as CASRRDSTPFYGYTF.

J is TRBJ2-2 and V is TRBV28; D is unclear. The CDR3 spans 15 residues. V was pared by 7 bases and J by 0 bases, with 12 bases between. Germline CDR1 is MDHEN and CDR2 is SYDVKM. CDR3 loop: CASTSGSSNTGELFF. In DNA form, the CDR3 reads TGTGCCAGCACCTCCGGGTCCTCGAACACCGGGGAGCTGTTTTTT.

V usage is TRBV4-1 and J usage is TRBJ2-4; D is undetermined. The CDR3 runs 17 residues. Trimming cost V 2 bases and J 5 bases, with 19 bases left between them. Germline V gives CDR1 MGHRA, CDR2 YSYEKL. In DNA form, the CDR3 reads TGCGCCAGCAGCCAACACGTGTGGCCACATACCCAAAACATTCAGTACTTC. It codes for CASSQHVWPHTQNIQYF.